The 9 T cell receptor beta chains presented below share a single source sample, sequenced in a study of CD8+ T cells in alopecia areata. The authors extracted RNA and reverse transcribed it into cDNA as the sequencing template. Profiled with immunoSEQ multiplex PCR; TCRdb holds only in-frame clones, not every one. The sample carries about 110,000 clones, 45% to 60% recorded once. Sequences were obtained from NKG2D-low CD8+ T cells sorted from blood. Receptors were obtained from a human donor with alopecia areata.

V and J are TRBV29-1 and TRBJ1-2, with D possibly TRBD1 on 5 matching bases. The V end lost 3 bases, the J end lost 7 bases, and 15 bases lay between the germline ends. The CDR3 length is 13 residues. Germline CDR1 SQVTM, CDR2 ANQGSEA. This CDR3 reads CSVDVREVGGYTF. The CDR3, as DNA: TGCAGCGTTGATGTCAGGGAAGTAGGTGGCTACACCTTC. Full variable domain (outside the CDR3, taken from reference TRBV29-1 and TRBJ1-2): SAVISQKPSRDICQRGTSLTIQCQVDSQVTMMFWYRQQPGQSLTLIATANQGSEATYESGFVIDKFPISRPNLTFSTLTVSNMSPEDSSIYLCSVDVREVGGYTFGSGTRLTVV.

This clone has just a few counts. V and J are TRBV7-9 and TRBJ2-1; D unresolved. The V gene lost 0 bases and the J gene lost 6 bases, with 6 bases spanning the gap. Germline V gives CDR1 SEHNR, CDR2 FQNEAQ (reference sequence). The CDR3 has 13 amino acids. CDR3 residues: CASSLAVGNEQFF. As DNA, the CDR3 is TGTGCCAGCAGCTTAGCCGTCGGCAATGAGCAGTTCTTC.

The sample holds many counts of this clone. The genes are TRBV10-1 and TRBJ2-1; D remains unclear. The germline V gene has CDR1 WNHNN and CDR2 SYGVQD (reference sequence). V lost 11 bases to trimming and J lost 0 bases, with 23 bases between them. The CDR3 totals 17 residues. In DNA, the CDR3 is TGCGCCCGCCGTCCCCTCTCACAGACGAGCTCCTACAATGAGCAGTTCTTC. Translation: CARRPLSQTSSYNEQFF.

The chain couples TRBV29-1 to TRBJ2-2; a weak D match, TRBD1 (6 bases). Germline-derived CDR1 and CDR2 are SQVTM and ANQGSEA. V lost 4 bases and J lost 6, with 12 bases in between. The CDR3 has 13 amino acids. CDR3 sequence reads: CSVGPGVAGELFF. The CDR3 bases are TGCAGCGTTGGTCCAGGGGTCGCCGGGGAGCTGTTTTTT.

The chain recombines TRBV28 with TRBJ1-1; D perhaps matches TRBD1 (5 bases). This CDR3 spans 14 amino acids. Trimming stripped 3 bases from V and 1 base from J, with 9 bases between. Germline V CDR1 and CDR2: MDHEN, SYDVKM. The CDR3 nucleotides read TGTGCCAGCAGTTTCTGGGGGGAGAACACTGAAGCTTTCTTT. It codes for CASSFWGENTEAFF.

The rearrangement links TRBV30 to TRBJ2-5; D is unclear. The CDR3 sequence is 16 residues long. Germline V lookup: CDR1 GTSNPN, CDR2 SVGIG (reference sequence). Trimming removed 3 bases at V and 0 bases at J, with 17 bases between. CDR3 nucleotide sequence: TGTGCCTGGAGGGGTTTCAGGCAATCGTACCAAGAGACCCAGTACTTC. Translating gives CAWRGFRQSYQETQYF.

V usage is TRBV4-2 and J usage is TRBJ1-2; no clear D. Trimming removed 4 bases from V and 4 bases from J, with 16 bases in between. CDR3 length: 15 amino acids. Germline V gene lookup returns CDR1 LGHNA and CDR2 YNFKEQ. The CDR3 DNA follows: TGTGCCAGCAGCCCCCGCGACCCGGATCCCTATGGCTACACCTTC. It codes for CASSPRDPDPYGYTF.

The chain links TRBV10-3 to TRBJ2-3, with 7 bases aligning to TRBD1. CDR1 and CDR2 from the germline V gene are ENHRY and SYGVKD. The CDR3 has 14 residues. V lost 6 bases and J lost 0; bases outside the gene matches: 3. CDR3 DNA sequence: TGTGCCATCAGGAGAGGGGGCAGCACAGATACGCAGTATTTT. Residues: CAIRRGGSTDTQYF.

This chain connects TRBV15 to TRBJ2-3, with D perhaps being TRBD1 or TRBD2 (6 bases each). This CDR3 is 17 amino acids long. Between the trimmed V and J ends, which lost 0 bases and 2 bases, there was a span of 15 bases. CDR1 LNHNV and CDR2 YYDKDF come from the germline V gene (reference sequence). The CDR3 sequence: CATSREDGGHLTDTQYF. The CDR3 nucleotides read TGTGCCACCAGCAGAGAGGACGGGGGCCACCTCACAGATACGCAGTATTTT.